This T cell receptor (beta chain) originates from a study of CD8 T cells in Susac syndrome (dated by TCRdb to the late 2010s). Context from the whole study: Among the Susac syndrome patients who were sequenced, clinically active disease was present in more than five and clinical remission was observed in 8 or 9. Repertoire sequencing was used to test whether CD8+ T cell activation and differentiation in Susac syndrome was antigen driven. At blood withdrawal, Susac syndrome patients were either therapy-naive, taking corticosteroids (in some cases with IVIg as well), or taking IVIg alone. The investigation overall reported the following: The number of individuals in the TCR sequencing and HLA analysis was recognized as being relatively small. In the CD4+ T cell repertoire of Susac syndrome patients, clonal expansion was not detected.

Peripheral blood CD8+ and CD4+ T cells from healthy donors, Susac syndrome patients and multiple sclerosis patients were profiled by high-throughput TCR beta sequencing. The Susac syndrome patients fulfilled recently defined diagnostic criteria for either definite or probable disease. Bulk CD8+ and CD4+ T cells were purified magnetically by negative isolation, whereas CD8+ TEMRA cells were enriched by FACS. Blood was collected in EDTA tubes and processed within 24 hours, with PBMCs isolated through density gradient centrifugation. PBMCs intended for TCR sequencing were frozen in liquid nitrogen and were later thawed in a 37 degrees C water bath. Purity of sorted or isolated CD4+, CD8+ and CD8+ TEMRA cells was at least 90%. Taken from the germline V gene, the CDR1 and CDR2 loops are LGHNA and YSLEER. From the cysteine through the phenylalanine, the CDR3 covers 15 amino acids. Only the CDR3 portion is preserved as DNA: 45 bases, with reading frame beginning at the first base. After removal of 5 bases from V and 5 bases from J, the junction retains 8 bases not matched to a gene.

RNA was extracted with the RNeasy kit and about 0.5 to 1 ug was reverse transcribed using random hexamers. TCR beta CDR3 regions were amplified with the immunoSEQ multiplex PCR assay covering 54 Vbeta and 13 Jbeta segments. PCR amplification bias was corrected using a synthetic template baseline for primer optimization and computational correction. In the source study's methods: Reads were annotated to V, D and J genes per IMGT and analyzed with immunoSEQ Analyzer, keeping only productive sequences. To calculate clonality, Shannon entropy was normalized by log2 of the number of productive unique sequences and then subtracted from one. For each patient and control, public and private clones were evaluated among the 100 most prevalent clones. Susac-specific clones were defined as absent from healthy and MS cohorts, roughly 1,100 published viral clones and other ImmuneACCESS disease sequences. TCRdb applied fastp at Q25 and MiXCR to the public reads, then kept only in-frame beta chains. Identical CDR3 protein sequences are pooled into one entry, listed with their most common genes and DNA. The V and J calls follow TCRdb's processing rather than the paper's. The sample contains under 200,000 distinct CDR3 sequences, 94% of them found a single time. 0.12% of the sample lies in the top ten.

With regard to this clonotype: Its binding antigen is unknown. There are no base qualities to consult, and no much larger clone falls within one base.

What was sequenced was CD4+ T cells from PBMCs. The receptor was derived from a human donor with Susac syndrome. Recombination joined TRBV4-3 with TRBJ2-3, and TRBD2 matches 9 of the central bases. The CDR3 loop reads CASSIGGGAKDTQYF. In nucleotide form, the sequence is TGCGCCAGCAGCATAGGCGGGGGGGCCAAAGATACGCAGTATTTT.